This TCR beta chain was sequenced during a study of cytomegalovirus exposure and HLA in healthy donors. Background on the study: One earlier analysis, a look at about 179 million T cells, found some 100 million unique TCR beta sequences. Notes on the study in general: Later on, a genetic analysis was performed. It linked a missense variant in DCLRE1C with V- and J-gene trimming of TCR beta. The study listed 164 cytomegalovirus-associated TCR beta chains.

PCR amplification relied on 60 Vbeta primers (plus 13 Jbeta primers). TCRdb's copy holds only in-frame clones and misses some; the assay was immunoSEQ multiplex PCR. The sample yields 130,000 or so clones, 60% to 80% seen once. This clone has only a few counts. As yet, its antigen is unknown. Germline CDR1 and CDR2: MGHDK and SYGVNS. The CDR3 is 13 amino acids. Trimming pared 6 bases from V and 4 bases from J, leaving 9 bases between. This receptor was identified in a man between 50 and 59 years old in good health and CMV-seronegative. The rearrangement links TRBV25-1 to TRBJ2-2; D is unresolved. Sequenced sample: PBMCs. The CDR3 region is CASSPPFTGELFF. The DNA for the CDR3 is TGTGCCAGCAGCCCCCCCTTCACCGGGGAGCTGTTTTTT.